Presented here are 14 T cell receptor beta chains from one specimen sequenced in a study of blood T cell repertoires in COVID-19. Only in-frame clones appear in the TCRdb table, and some are missing; sequencing was by immunoSEQ multiplex PCR. The table records approximately 140,000 clones, about 88% of them present only once. Sequencing was performed on PBMCs or T cells enriched from blood (not recorded which). All receptors come from a woman aged 50 to 60 who had recovered from COVID-19.

The V call is TRBV12-5, the J call TRBJ2-7; 8 bases are a match to TRBD1. Germline V gene sequence: CDR1 LGHNT, CDR2 FRNRAP. CDR3 size: 16 residues. Trimming took 4 bases from V and 0 from J; bases not matched to a gene: 8. The CDR3 reads CASGSGQASSSYEQYF. CDR3 coding DNA: TGTGCTAGTGGTTCGGGACAGGCCTCGAGCTCCTACGAGCAGTACTTC.

V gene TRBV27 combines with J gene TRBJ2-7, with 12 nucleotides matching TRBD1. CDR1 is MNHEY, CDR2 SMNVEV, per germline (reference sequence). CDR3 length: 18 residues. V was clipped by 5 bases and J by 7 bases; unmatched bases: 18. CDR3 region: CASSPPQYPGQGAGEQYF. The CDR3 bases are TGTGCCAGCAGTCCCCCTCAATACCCGGGACAGGGGGCTGGGGAGCAGTACTTC.

V gene TRBV10-2 combines with J gene TRBJ1-1; a weak D match, TRBD1 (5 bases). Per germline, CDR1 WSHSY and CDR2 SAAADI. The V and J ends lost 0 bases and 1 base respectively, with 6 bases between them. The CDR3 has 14 amino acids. This CDR3 is CASSESGGNTEAFF. CDR3 sequence (DNA): TGCGCCAGCAGTGAGTCCGGGGGGAACACTGAAGCTTTCTTT.

The rearrangement joins TRBV3-1 (or the pseudogene TRBV3-2) to TRBJ1-2; D is unresolved. The germline gives CDR1 LGHDT, CDR2 YNNKEL (reference sequence). The CDR3 has 14 amino acids. Trimming removed 3 bases from V and 3 bases from J, with 11 bases in between. The CDR3 protein is CASSQAGMDYGYTF. The CDR3 region has the DNA TGTGCCAGCAGCCAGGCTGGCATGGACTATGGCTACACCTTC.

This chain uses TRBV29-1 with TRBJ1-2; 9 nucleotides align to TRBD1. This CDR3 is 14 amino acids long. After removal of 0 bases from V and 7 bases from J, the junction contained 6 bases not matched to a gene. Germline lookup yields CDR1 SQVTM and CDR2 ANQGSEA. DNA of the CDR3: TGCAGCGTTGAAGAATACAGGGGGCCTCTTGGCTACACCTTC. This sequence encodes CSVEEYRGPLGYTF.

This clone was picked up one time. The chain has TRBV12-3 or TRBV12-4 and TRBJ1-1; 7 bases align to TRBD1. V lost 4 bases and J lost 5; bases outside the gene matches: 4. The CDR3 has 13 residues. DNA for the CDR3: TGTGCCAGCAGTTCAATACAGGGGACTGAAGCTTTCTTT. This translates into CASSSIQGTEAFF.

This clone was picked up one time. This chain uses TRBV25-1 with TRBJ2-1, with 8 bases that match TRBD2. The CDR3 has 16 amino acids. Germline trimming cut 4 bases from V and 0 bases from J; bases unmatched to any gene: 5. Per germline, CDR1 MGHDK and CDR2 SYGVNS. In DNA, the CDR3 is TGTGCCAGCAGTGGGACGGGGGGGAGCTCCTACAATGAGCAGTTCTTC. Translated: CASSGTGGSSYNEQFF.

In the case of this clone: The sample carries other DNA sequences with the same CDR3. The rearrangement links TRBV2 to TRBJ2-7; D gene ambiguous. The germline V gene has CDR1 SNHLY and CDR2 FYNNEI. The length of the CDR3 is 11 residues. V gave up 6 bases and J gave up 0 bases, with 3 bases separating them. CDR3 sequence (DNA): TGTGCCAGCAGCCTCTCCTACGAGCAGTACTTC. It is translated as CASSLSYEQYF.

This sequence joins TRBV7-2 and TRBJ2-3; the match to TRBD2 covers 13 bases. Germline V gene lookup returns CDR1 SGHTA and CDR2 FQGNSA. There are 17 residues in the CDR3. V dropped 3 bases and J dropped 0; count of bases not matched to a gene: 3. The CDR3 reads CASSFRLAGGSTDTQYF. The CDR3 region has the DNA TGTGCCAGCAGCTTCCGACTAGCGGGGGGAAGCACAGATACGCAGTATTTT. Complete variable domain (other parts from reference TRBV7-2 and TRBJ2-3): GAGVSQSPSNKVTEKGKDVELRCDPISGHTALYWYRQSLGQGLEFLIYFQGNSAPDKSGLPSDRFSAERTGGSVSTLTIQRTQQEDSAVYLCASSFRLAGGSTDTQYFGPGTRLTVL.

This chain links TRBV29-1 with TRBJ2-7, with D perhaps matching TRBD1 (6 bases). This CDR3 is built from 17 residues. Germline lookup yields CDR1 SQVTM and CDR2 ANQGSEA. V was cut by 4 bases and J by 1 base, with 23 bases left in between. CDR3 sequence reads: CSVGTEGHRLGSYEQYF. In DNA, the CDR3 is TGCAGCGTTGGAACTGAGGGACACCGGCTCGGATCCTACGAGCAGTACTTC.

The gene calls are TRBV7-9 and TRBJ2-2; the D gene is possibly TRBD2 (5 bases). Germline V gene lookup returns CDR1 SEHNR and CDR2 FQNEAQ (reference sequence). The V end lost 7 bases, the J end lost 8 bases, and 20 bases lay between the germline ends. This CDR3 comprises 15 residues. The CDR3 DNA reads TGTGCCAGCACCACACCCGGGGTCCGGGGTGGGGAGCTGTTTTTT. Protein sequence: CASTTPGVRGGELFF.

This sequence joins TRBV27 and TRBJ2-7, with TRBD1 matching 8 bases. CDR1 MNHEY and CDR2 SMNVEV come from the germline V gene (reference sequence). The CDR3 runs to 15 residues. J gave up 1 base and V 5 bases, and 7 bases lay outside the gene matches. CDR3 DNA sequence: TGTGCCAGCAGTACCCGACAGGGGATTTCCTACGAGCAGTACTTC. Its protein is CASSTRQGISYEQYF.

The V call is TRBV2, the J call TRBJ2-3; 10 bases match TRBD2. The V and J ends lost 1 base and 1 base, in that order; junction bases with no gene match: 2. From germline, CDR1 is SNHLY and CDR2 FYNNEI. This CDR3 has 16 residues. CDR3 nucleotide sequence: TGTGCCAGCAGTGAAGGTCTAGCGGGGGGCACAGATACGCAGTATTTT. Amino acids: CASSEGLAGGTDTQYF. The variable domain in full, completed from reference TRBV2 and TRBJ2-3, reads EPEVTQTPSHQVTQMGQEVILRCVPISNHLYFYWYRQILGQKVEFLVSFYNNEISEKSEIFDDQFSVERPDGSNFTLKIRSTKLEDSAMYFCASSEGLAGGTDTQYFGPGTRLTVL.

This chain connects TRBV29-1 to TRBJ2-2, with 7 bases fitting TRBD2. Germline V lookup: CDR1 SQVTM, CDR2 ANQGSEA. The CDR3 loop spans 12 amino acids. The V gene end was trimmed by 4 bases and the J gene end by 6 bases; junction bases not matched to a gene: 2. The CDR3 spells CSVGRGSGELFF. CDR3 in DNA: TGCAGCGTTGGGCGGGGGTCCGGGGAGCTGTTTTTT.